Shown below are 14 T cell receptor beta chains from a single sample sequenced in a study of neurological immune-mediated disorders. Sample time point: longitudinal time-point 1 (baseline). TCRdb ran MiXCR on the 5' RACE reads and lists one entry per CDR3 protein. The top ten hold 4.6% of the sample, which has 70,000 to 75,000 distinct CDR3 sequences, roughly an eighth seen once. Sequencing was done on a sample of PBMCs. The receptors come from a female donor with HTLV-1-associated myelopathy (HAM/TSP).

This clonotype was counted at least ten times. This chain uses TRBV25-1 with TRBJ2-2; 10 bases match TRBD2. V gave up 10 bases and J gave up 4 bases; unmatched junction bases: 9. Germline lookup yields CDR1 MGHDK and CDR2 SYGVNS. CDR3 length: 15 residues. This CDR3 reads CATGTLAGSTGELFF. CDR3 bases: TGTGCCACCGGGACACTAGCGGGGAGCACCGGGGAGCTGTTTTTT. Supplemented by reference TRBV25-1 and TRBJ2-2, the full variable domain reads EADIYQTPRYLVIGTGKKITLECSQTMGHDKMYWYQQDPGMELHLIHYSYGVNSTEKGDLSSESTVSRIRTEHFPLTLESARPSHTSQYLCATGTLAGSTGELFFGEGSRLTVL.

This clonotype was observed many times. This chain's CDR3 is CASSHGARQGGTPYEQYF. The CDR3 nucleotides are TGTGCCAGCAGCCACGGAGCGAGACAGGGGGGAACCCCCTACGAGCAGTACTTC. The V and J genes are TRBV4-2 and TRBJ2-7; TRBD1 agrees at 9 bases. Germline V gene lookup returns CDR1 LGHNA and CDR2 YNFKEQ. This CDR3 region has 18 residues. V dropped 3 bases and J dropped 2; count of bases not matched to a gene: 14.

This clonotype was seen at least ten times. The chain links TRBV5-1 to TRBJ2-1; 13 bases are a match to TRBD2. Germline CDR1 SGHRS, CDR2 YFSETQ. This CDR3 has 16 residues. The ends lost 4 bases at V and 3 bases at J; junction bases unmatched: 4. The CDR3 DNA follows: TGCGCCAGCAGCAGGACTAGCGGGGGCCTCTACAATGAGCAGTTCTTC. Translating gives CASSRTSGGLYNEQFF.

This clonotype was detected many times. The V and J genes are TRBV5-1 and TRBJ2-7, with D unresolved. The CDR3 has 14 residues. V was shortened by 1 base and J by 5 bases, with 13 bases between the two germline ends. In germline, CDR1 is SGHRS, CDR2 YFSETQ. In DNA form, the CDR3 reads TGCGCCAGCAGCTTGTTGGGCCTATCGAACGAGCAGTACTTC. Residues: CASSLLGLSNEQYF.

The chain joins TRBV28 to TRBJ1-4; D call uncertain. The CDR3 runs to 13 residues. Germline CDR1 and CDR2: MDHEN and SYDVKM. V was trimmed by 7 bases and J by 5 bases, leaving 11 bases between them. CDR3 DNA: TGTGCCAGCACCCTCGGTGGGAATGAAAAACTGTTTTTT. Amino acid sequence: CASTLGGNEKLFF. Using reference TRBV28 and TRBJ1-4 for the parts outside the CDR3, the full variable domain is DVKVTQSSRYLVKRTGEKVFLECVQDMDHENMFWYRQDPGLGLRLIYFSYDVKMKEKGDIPEGYSVSREKKERFSLILESASTNQTSMYLCASTLGGNEKLFFGSGTQLSVL.

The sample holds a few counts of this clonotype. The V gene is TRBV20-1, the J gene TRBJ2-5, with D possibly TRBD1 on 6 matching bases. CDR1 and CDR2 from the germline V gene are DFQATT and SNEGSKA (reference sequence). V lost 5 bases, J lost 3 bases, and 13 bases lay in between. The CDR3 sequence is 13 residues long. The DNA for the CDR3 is TGCAGTGCTTTCCACAGGGTGGAAGAGACCCAGTACTTC. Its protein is CSAFHRVEETQYF.

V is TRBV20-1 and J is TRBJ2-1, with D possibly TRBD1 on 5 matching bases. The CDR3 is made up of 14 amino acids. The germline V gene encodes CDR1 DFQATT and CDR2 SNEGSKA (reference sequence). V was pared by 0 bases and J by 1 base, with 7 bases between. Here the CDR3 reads CSAREGPSYNEQFF. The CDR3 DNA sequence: TGCAGTGCTAGAGAGGGGCCATCCTACAATGAGCAGTTCTTC.

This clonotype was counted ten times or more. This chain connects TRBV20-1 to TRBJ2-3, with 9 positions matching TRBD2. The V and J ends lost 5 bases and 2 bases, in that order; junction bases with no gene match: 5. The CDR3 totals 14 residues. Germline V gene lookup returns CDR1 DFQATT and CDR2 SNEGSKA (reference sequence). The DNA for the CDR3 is TGCAGTGCTCAGACTAGCGGATCCACAGATACGCAGTATTTT. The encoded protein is CSAQTSGSTDTQYF.

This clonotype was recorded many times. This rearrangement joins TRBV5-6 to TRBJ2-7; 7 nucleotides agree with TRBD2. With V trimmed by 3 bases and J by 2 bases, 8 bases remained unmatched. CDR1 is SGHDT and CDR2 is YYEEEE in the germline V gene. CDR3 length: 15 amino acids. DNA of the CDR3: TGTGCCAGCAGCTCTACTACGGGACTAACCTACGAGCAGTACTTC. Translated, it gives CASSSTTGLTYEQYF.

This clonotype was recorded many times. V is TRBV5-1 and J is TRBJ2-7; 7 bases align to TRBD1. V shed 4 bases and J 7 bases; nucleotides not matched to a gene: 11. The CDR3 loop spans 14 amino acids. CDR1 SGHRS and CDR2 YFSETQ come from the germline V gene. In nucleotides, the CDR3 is TGCGCCAGCAGCCAAAGACAGGGATCAGAAGAGCAGTACTTC. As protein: CASSQRQGSEEQYF.

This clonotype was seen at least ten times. CDR3 sequence: CASSPRGRGNEQFF. In DNA form, the CDR3 reads TGTGCCAGCAGCCCCCGCGGCCGAGGTAATGAGCAGTTCTTC. V gene TRBV5-6 combines with J gene TRBJ2-1; D gene unclear. There are 14 residues in the CDR3. Germline lookup yields CDR1 SGHDT and CDR2 YYEEEE. V was pared by 4 bases and J by 7 bases, with 15 bases between.

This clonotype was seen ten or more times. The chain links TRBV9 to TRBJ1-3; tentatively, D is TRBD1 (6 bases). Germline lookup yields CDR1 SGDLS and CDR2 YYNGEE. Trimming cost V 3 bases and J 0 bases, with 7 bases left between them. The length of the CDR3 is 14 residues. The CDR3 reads CASSDRVSGNTIYF. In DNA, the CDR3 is TGTGCCAGCAGCGACAGGGTCTCTGGAAACACCATATATTTT.

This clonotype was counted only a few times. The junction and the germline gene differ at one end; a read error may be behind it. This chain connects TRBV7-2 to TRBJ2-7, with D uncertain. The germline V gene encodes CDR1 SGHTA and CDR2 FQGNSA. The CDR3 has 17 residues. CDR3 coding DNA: TGTCCCAGCAGCCTCATGGCCCAGGCGAGATATACCTACGAGCAGTACTTC. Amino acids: CPSSLMAQARYTYEQYF.

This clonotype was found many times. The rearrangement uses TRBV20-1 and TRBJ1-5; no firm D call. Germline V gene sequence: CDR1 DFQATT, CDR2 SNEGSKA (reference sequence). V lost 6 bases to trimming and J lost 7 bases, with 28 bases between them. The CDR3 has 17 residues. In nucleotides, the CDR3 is TGCAGTGCAAAGAAACTTCCGGGCCTCCTCGCTGGCCAGCCCCAGCATTTT. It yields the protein CSAKKLPGLLAGQPQHF.